This entry describes one TCR beta chain. The junction had 11 bases not matched to a gene; V was cut back by 0 bases and J by 5 bases. Germline CDR1 reads SGHRS; CDR2 reads YFSETQ. The CDR3 runs to 16 residues. These data come from a study of shared clonotypes between healthy human individuals. The repertoire was sequenced with immunoSEQ multiplex PCR; TCRdb's copy has only in-frame clones and lacks some. Altogether fewer than 1.8 million clones are present, approximately 98.5% being singletons, with the ten largest covering approximately 0.38%. This chain links TRBV5-1 with TRBJ2-7; 7 nucleotides agree with TRBD1. This TCR derives from a man between 25 and 39 years old in good health. Sequencing used naive CD4+ T cells sorted from blood. Subset denoted: CD45RA+ positively selected. CDR3 in amino acids: CASSLELAGGRNEQYF. In DNA, the CDR3 is TGCGCCAGCAGCTTGGAGCTGGCAGGGGGAAGGAACGAGCAGTACTTC.